This TCR beta chain is drawn from a study of cytomegalovirus exposure and HLA in healthy donors. Germline V gene data show CDR1 as SGDLS and CDR2 as YYNGEE. The ends lost 3 bases at V and 5 bases at J; junction bases unmatched: 2. The CDR3 is made up of 14 amino acids. The PCR ran on 60 Vbeta and 13 Jbeta primers. Method: immunoSEQ multiplex PCR; TCRdb's copy keeps in-frame clones and lacks some. Altogether some 200,000 clones are present, approximately 82% being singletons, with the ten largest covering less than 2%. Study findings and constraints: The investigators catalogued 164 TCR beta chains as cytomegalovirus-associated. In an earlier analysis, most TCR beta V segments were productive about 87% or about 30% of the time. Using a false discovery rate of 0.05, a later analysis showed that 15,000 to 20,000 TCR beta sequences were associated with HLA alleles.

Sampled while nominally healthy, donors likely had unrecorded immune exposures. In regard to this clone: What it recognizes is unknown.

V gene TRBV9 combines with J gene TRBJ2-7; 13 nucleotides agree with TRBD2. Sequencing input: PBMCs. The TCR originated in a woman aged 18-29 years in good health and CMV-seronegative. The CDR3 DNA is TGTGCCAGCAGCGAAGGGACTAGCGGGAACGAGCAGTACTTC. Its translation: CASSEGTSGNEQYF.